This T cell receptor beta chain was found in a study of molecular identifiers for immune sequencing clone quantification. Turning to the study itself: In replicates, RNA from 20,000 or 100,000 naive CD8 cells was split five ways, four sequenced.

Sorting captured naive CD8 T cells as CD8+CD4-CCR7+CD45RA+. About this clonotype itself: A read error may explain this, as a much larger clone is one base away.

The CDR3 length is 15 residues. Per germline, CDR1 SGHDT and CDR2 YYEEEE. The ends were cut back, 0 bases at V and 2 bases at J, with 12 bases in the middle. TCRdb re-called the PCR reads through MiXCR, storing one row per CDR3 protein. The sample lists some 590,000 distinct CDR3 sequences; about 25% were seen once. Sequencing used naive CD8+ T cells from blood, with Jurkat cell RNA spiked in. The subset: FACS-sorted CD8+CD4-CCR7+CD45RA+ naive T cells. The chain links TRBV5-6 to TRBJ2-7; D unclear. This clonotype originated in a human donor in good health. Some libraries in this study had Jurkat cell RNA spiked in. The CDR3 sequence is CASSLAGPAPYEQYF. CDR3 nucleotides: TGTGCCAGCAGCTTGGCCGGTCCGGCCCCCTACGAGCAGTACTTC. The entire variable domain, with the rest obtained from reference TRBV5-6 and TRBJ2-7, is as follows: DAGVTQSPTHLIKTRGQQVTLRCSPKSGHDTVSWYQQALGQGPQFIFQYYEEEERQRGNFPDRFSGHQFPNYSSELNVNALLLGDSALYLCASSLAGPAPYEQYFGPGTRLTVT.